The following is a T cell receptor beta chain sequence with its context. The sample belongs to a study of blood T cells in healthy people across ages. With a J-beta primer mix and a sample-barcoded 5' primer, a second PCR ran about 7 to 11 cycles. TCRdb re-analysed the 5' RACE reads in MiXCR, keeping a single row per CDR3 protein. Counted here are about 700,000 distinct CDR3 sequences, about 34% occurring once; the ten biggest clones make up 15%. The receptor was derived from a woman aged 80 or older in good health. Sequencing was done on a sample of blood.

CDR3 nucleotide sequence: TGCGCCAGCAGCTTGGGGCCGCAGAGTTTTGGTGAAGCTTTCTTT. Encoded protein: CASSLGPQSFGEAFF. This rearrangement joins TRBV5-1 to TRBJ1-1, with D unresolved. Looked up from germline, CDR1 is SGHRS and CDR2 is YFSETQ. Trimming stripped 0 bases from V and 7 bases from J, with 16 bases between. This CDR3 contains 15 residues.